This T cell receptor (beta chain) derives from a study of T cells in Graves' hyperthyroidism and ophthalmopathy. Comments on this clonotype: The antigen is undetermined. The junction departs from germline at one end; a sequencing error may be responsible.

Study-wide points: Clonotypes that were expanded in thyroid above 0.001 mostly appeared in blood too.

The study defined stable Graves' hyperthyroidism as no ophthalmopathy progression within 18 months. Hyperthyroidism was newly diagnosed in patients aged 18 to 65 (duration under 2 months). The source of the PBMCs was 10 ml of fresh peripheral blood. RNA transcripts gave rise to amplified TCR beta CDR3 regions. The TCR CDR3 first-round RT-PCR relied on the HTBI primer set. TCRdb used MiXCR to reprocess the multiplex PCR reads, holding one entry per CDR3 protein. The sample has 700,000 or so distinct CDR3 sequences; less than 20% are singletons. Germline CDR1 reads MDHEN; CDR2 reads SYDVKM. The CDR3 sequence is 14 residues long.

The chain combines TRBV28 with TRBJ2-2; TRBD2 is a possible D gene (6 bases). The sequencing sample was made of blood. The origin of this receptor is a man in his late teens or twenties with Graves' hyperthyroidism. The CDR3 sequence is CTSSDGGSTGELFF. DNA of the CDR3: TGTACCAGCTCCGACGGAGGGAGCACCGGGGAGCTGTTTTTT.